Listed below are T cell receptor beta chains from one sample, sequenced in a study of a mutant IDH1 vaccine in newly diagnosed glioma. Data came from immunoSEQ multiplex PCR; TCRdb stores just in-frame clones and leaves some out. Here the sample spans some 16,000 clones, around 95% being singletons. The source was peripheral blood mononuclear cells (PBMCs), collected from a glioma patient treated with radiotherapy, temozolomide or both. Receptors originate from a woman aged 18-35 years with glioma. Some clones in this sample may be carry-over from other donors' samples. Each CDR3 is given with its conserved first and last residue. Fields, in order: D gene, V gene, J gene, clone size, CDR3 protein, CDR3 DNA. The D gene is left open where the match is weak. Rows give clone size only sometimes, using once, few, many, or a class for an expanded clone.

NA,TRBV19,TRBJ2-3,NA,CASSIKLRSDTQYF,TGTGCCAGTAGTATAAAGTTGAGGTCAGATACGCAGTATTTT
NA,TRBV10-3,TRBJ1-1,NA,CAISESGGGYTEAFF,TGTGCCATCAGTGAGTCGGGAGGGGGGTACACTGAAGCTTTCTTT
NA,TRBV5-1,TRBJ2-1,NA,CASTPLRGGEQFF,TGCGCCAGCACCCCCCTGAGAGGAGGTGAGCAGTTCTTC
NA,TRBV19,TRBJ1-2,NA,CASSESNYGYTF,TGTGCCAGTAGCGAATCTAACTATGGCTACACCTTC
NA,TRBV14,TRBJ2-7,NA,CASSQVTYEQYF,TGTGCCAGCAGCCAAGTTACCTACGAGCAGTACTTC
TRBD2,TRBV10-3,TRBJ2-3,NA,CAISVSGGFTDTQYF,TGTGCCATCAGTGTAAGCGGGGGGTTCACAGATACGCAGTATTTT
TRBD1,TRBV5-4,TRBJ2-1,NA,CASSLAETRGPSGEQFF,TGTGCCAGCAGCTTGGCCGAAACCAGGGGGCCTTCGGGTGAGCAGTTCTTC
NA,TRBV7-9,TRBJ1-2,NA,CASSPARIYGYTF,TGTGCCAGCAGCCCTGCCAGGATCTATGGCTACACCTTC
TRBD1,TRBV4-2,TRBJ1-3,NA,CASSQDWQGARNTIYF,TGTGCCAGCAGCCAAGATTGGCAGGGGGCTAGAAACACCATATATTTT
NA,TRBV10-3,TRBJ1-2,NA,CAISESGRHYGYTF,TGTGCCATCAGTGAGTCAGGCCGACACTATGGCTACACCTTC
TRBD1,TRBV30,TRBJ1-3,NA,CAWNLQGAVPRASSGNTIYF,TGTGCCTGGAACCTCCAGGGGGCAGTTCCGAGGGCATCCTCTGGAAACACCATATATTTT
NA,TRBV6-5,TRBJ2-5,NA,CASSRVGASRETQYF,TGTGCCAGCAGCCGCGTTGGAGCGAGTAGGGAGACCCAGTACTTC
NA,TRBV4-2,TRBJ2-6,few,CASSQGGTPNSGANVLTF,TGTGCCAGCAGCCAAGGCGGGACACCCAACTCTGGGGCCAACGTCCTGACTTTC
NA,TRBV6-5,TRBJ1-3,NA,CASSRRGTGNTIYF,TGTGCCAGCAGCAGACGGGGAACTGGGAACACCATATATTTT
NA,TRBV5-1,TRBJ2-3,NA,CASSLRESSTDTQYF,TGCGCCAGCAGCTTGCGGGAGTCTAGCACAGATACGCAGTATTTT
TRBD1,TRBV11-2,TRBJ2-2,NA,CASSLEARRQGLNTGELFF,TGTGCCAGCAGCTTAGAGGCCCGACGACAGGGGTTGAACACCGGGGAGCTGTTTTTT
NA,TRBV7-9,TRBJ2-3,NA,CASSLADTMGDTQYF,TGTGCCAGCAGCTTAGCGGACACCATGGGAGATACGCAGTATTTT
NA,TRBV5-4,TRBJ2-5,NA,CASSLVGAETQYF,TGTGCCAGCAGCTTGGTAGGGGCAGAGACCCAGTACTTC
NA,TRBV7-2,TRBJ1-2,NA,CASSLAREVGYTF,TGTGCCAGCAGCTTAGCCAGGGAGGTTGGCTACACCTTC
NA,TRBV13,TRBJ1-4,NA,CASSLGTGKLFF,TGTGCCAGCAGCTTAGGGACAGGAAAACTGTTTTTT
NA,TRBV28,TRBJ2-5,once,CASSSSRSRSQETQYF,TGTGCCAGCAGTTCAAGTCGCTCGCGGTCCCAAGAGACCCAGTACTTC
NA,TRBV19,TRBJ2-1,NA,CASSIGSGKSNEQFF,TGTGCCAGTAGTATTGGGTCGGGAAAGAGCAATGAGCAGTTCTTC
NA,TRBV18,TRBJ1-1,once,CASSIAIESEAFF,TGTGCCAGCTCGATCGCGATCGAGTCTGAAGCTTTCTTT
NA,TRBV28,TRBJ1-2,NA,CASSPDRRGPNYGYTF,TGTGCCAGCAGCCCGGACAGACGGGGTCCTAACTATGGCTACACCTTC
NA,TRBV7-2,TRBJ2-7,once,CASSFPHSYEQYF,TGTGCCAGCAGCTTCCCCCACTCCTACGAGCAGTACTTC
NA,TRBV19,TRBJ1-1,NA,CASSLGFYTGNTEAFF,TGTGCCAGTAGTCTGGGGTTCTACACGGGGAACACTGAAGCTTTCTTT
TRBD1,TRBV5-5,TRBJ1-6,once,CASSWGQVGSPLHF,TGTGCCAGCAGCTGGGGACAGGTTGGGTCACCCCTCCACTTT
NA,TRBV19,TRBJ2-7,once,CASSGEYEQYF,TGTGCCAGTAGTGGGGAATACGAGCAGTACTTC
TRBD2,TRBV19,TRBJ2-2,NA,CASSIYSSGSFTGELFF,TGTGCCAGTAGTATATATTCTAGCGGGAGTTTTACCGGGGAGCTGTTTTTT
TRBD2,TRBV5-1,TRBJ2-5,NA,CASSLAFSPGLAVRLQETQYF,TGCGCCAGCAGCTTGGCCTTTTCCCCGGGACTAGCAGTGAGACTCCAAGAGACCCAGTACTTC
NA,TRBV2,TRBJ1-1,NA,CASRHLGNTEAFF,TGTGCCAGCCGCCACTTAGGGAACACTGAAGCTTTCTTT
NA,TRBV7-9,TRBJ2-3,NA,CASSLDSRDTQYF,TGTGCCAGCAGCTTGGATTCGAGGGATACGCAGTATTTT
TRBD1,TRBV18,TRBJ2-4,once,CASSPQGQGLAKNIQYF,TGTGCCAGCTCACCACAAGGACAGGGCCTAGCCAAAAACATTCAGTACTTC
NA,TRBV23-1,TRBJ1-5,NA,CAMPTGNSNQPQHF,TGCGCCATGCCGACGGGGAATAGCAATCAGCCCCAGCATTTT
TRBD1,TRBV7-9,TRBJ2-1,NA,CASSRDSSYNEQFF,TGTGCCAGCAGCCGGGACAGCTCCTACAATGAGCAGTTCTTC
TRBD1,TRBV5-8,TRBJ1-5,NA,CASSSPGQGPYSNQPQHF,TGTGCCAGCAGCTCCCCGGGACAGGGACCGTATAGCAATCAGCCCCAGCATTTT
NA,TRBV27,TRBJ2-7,NA,CASSLSGTDLYEQYF,TGTGCCAGCAGTCTTTCCGGGACGGACCTCTACGAGCAGTACTTC